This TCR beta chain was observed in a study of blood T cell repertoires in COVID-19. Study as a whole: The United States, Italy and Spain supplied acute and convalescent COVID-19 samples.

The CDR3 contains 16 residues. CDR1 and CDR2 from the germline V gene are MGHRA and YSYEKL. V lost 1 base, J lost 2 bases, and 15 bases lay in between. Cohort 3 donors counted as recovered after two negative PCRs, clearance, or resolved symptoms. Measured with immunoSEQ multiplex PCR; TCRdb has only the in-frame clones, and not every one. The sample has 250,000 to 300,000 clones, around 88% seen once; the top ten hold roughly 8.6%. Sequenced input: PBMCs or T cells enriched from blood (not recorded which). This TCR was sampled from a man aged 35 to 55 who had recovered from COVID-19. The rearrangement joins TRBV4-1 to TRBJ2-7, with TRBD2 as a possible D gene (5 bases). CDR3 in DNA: TGCGCCAGCAGCCAAGCGTTTCTAGCAACCACCTACGAGCAGTACTTC. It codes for CASSQAFLATTYEQYF.